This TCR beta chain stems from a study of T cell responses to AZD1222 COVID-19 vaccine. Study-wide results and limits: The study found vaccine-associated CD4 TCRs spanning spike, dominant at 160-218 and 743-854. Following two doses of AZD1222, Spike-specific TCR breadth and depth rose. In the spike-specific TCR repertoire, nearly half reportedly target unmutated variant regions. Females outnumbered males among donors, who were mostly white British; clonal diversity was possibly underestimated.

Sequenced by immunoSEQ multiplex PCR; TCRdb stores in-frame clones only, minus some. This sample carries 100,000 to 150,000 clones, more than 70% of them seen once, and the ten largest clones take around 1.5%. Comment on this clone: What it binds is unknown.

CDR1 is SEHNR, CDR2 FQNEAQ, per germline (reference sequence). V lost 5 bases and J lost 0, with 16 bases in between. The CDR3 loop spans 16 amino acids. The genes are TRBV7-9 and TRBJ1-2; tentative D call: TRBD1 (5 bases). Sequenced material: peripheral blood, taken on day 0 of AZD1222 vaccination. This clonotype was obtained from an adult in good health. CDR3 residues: CASSAAPTVANYGYTF. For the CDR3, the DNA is TGTGCCAGCAGCGCCGCCCCGACAGTCGCTAACTATGGCTACACCTTC.